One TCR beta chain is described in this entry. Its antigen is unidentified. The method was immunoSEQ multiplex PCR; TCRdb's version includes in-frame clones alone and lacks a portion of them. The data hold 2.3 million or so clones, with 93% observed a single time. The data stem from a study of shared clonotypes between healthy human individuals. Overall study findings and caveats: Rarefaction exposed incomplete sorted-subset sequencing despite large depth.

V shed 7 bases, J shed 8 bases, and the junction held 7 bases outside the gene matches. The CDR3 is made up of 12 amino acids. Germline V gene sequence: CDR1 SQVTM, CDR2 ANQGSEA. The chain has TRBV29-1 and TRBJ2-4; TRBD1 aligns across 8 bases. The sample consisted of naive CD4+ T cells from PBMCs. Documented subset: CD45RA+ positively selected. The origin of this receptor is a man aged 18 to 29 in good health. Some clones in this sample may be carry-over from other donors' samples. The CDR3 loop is CSAGQGRDIQYF. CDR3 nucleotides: TGCAGCGCAGGACAGGGTAGGGACATTCAGTACTTC.